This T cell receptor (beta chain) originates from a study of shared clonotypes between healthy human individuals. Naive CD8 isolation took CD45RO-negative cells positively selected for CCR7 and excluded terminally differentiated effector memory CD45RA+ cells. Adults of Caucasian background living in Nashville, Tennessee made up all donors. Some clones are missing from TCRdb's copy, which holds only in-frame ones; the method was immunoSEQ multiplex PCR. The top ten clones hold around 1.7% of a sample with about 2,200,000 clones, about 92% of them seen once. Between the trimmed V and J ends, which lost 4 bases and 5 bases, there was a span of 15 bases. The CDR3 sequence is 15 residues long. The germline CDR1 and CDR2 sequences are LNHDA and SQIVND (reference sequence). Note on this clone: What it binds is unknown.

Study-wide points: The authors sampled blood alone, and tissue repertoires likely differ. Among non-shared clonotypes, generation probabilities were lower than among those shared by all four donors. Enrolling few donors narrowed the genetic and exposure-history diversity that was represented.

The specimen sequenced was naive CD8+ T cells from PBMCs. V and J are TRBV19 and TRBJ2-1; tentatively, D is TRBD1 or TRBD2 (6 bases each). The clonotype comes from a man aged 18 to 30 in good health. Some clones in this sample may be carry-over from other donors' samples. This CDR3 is CASSTPRRGDNEQFF. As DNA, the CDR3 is TGTGCCAGTAGTACTCCCCGGAGGGGGGACAATGAGCAGTTCTTC.